This T cell receptor (beta chain) originates from a study of blood T cell repertoires in COVID-19. Study background: Sources were T cells, B-cell-depleted T cells, or PBMCs; the material itself was cDNA or gDNA.

This study enrolled people aged 18 to 89 from about two dozen US geographic areas. Assay used: immunoSEQ multiplex PCR; TCRdb lists only in-frame clones, some missing. The sample yields 400,000 to 550,000 clones, 87% seen once. The J segment lost 4 bases and the V segment lost 4 bases, leaving 4 bases of the junction unmatched. CDR1 and CDR2 from the germline V gene are MNHEY and SVGAGI. This CDR3 region has 14 residues. The sequence was obtained from a woman under 30 with acute COVID-19. The specimen was PBMCs or T cells enriched from blood (not recorded which). This chain links TRBV6-5 with TRBJ2-7; 10 bases match TRBD2. The CDR3 DNA follows: TGTGCCAGCAGTTTTGGACTAGCGGTTTACGAGCAGTACTTC. Its protein product is CASSFGLAVYEQYF.